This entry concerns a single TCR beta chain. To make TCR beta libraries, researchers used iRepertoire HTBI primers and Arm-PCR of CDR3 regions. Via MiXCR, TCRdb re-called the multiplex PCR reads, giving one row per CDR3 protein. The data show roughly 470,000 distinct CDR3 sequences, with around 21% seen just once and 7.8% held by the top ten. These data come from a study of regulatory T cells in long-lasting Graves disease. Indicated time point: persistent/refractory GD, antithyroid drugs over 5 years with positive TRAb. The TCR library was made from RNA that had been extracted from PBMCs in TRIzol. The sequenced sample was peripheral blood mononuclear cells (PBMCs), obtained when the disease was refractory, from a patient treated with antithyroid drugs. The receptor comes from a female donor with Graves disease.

DNA of the CDR3: TGTGCCAGCAGCGCCGCCTGGGGCACTGAAGCTTTCTTT. Translating it yields CASSAAWGTEAFF. This sequence joins TRBV9 and TRBJ1-1; D unclear. With 3 bases removed from V and 4 bases from J, the gap between germline ends came to 10 bases. The CDR3 is made up of 13 amino acids. The germline gives CDR1 SGDLS, CDR2 YYNGEE.